Included here is one T cell receptor beta chain sequence, with context. What it binds is not known. The data were taken from a study of cytomegalovirus exposure and HLA in healthy donors. Overall study findings and caveats: Fewer N-insertions (relative to the 666-donor mean) were reportedly seen in an Asian-associated ancestry cluster in a later analysis.

CDR3 size: 14 residues. From germline, CDR1 is MDHEN and CDR2 SYDVKM. V gave up 4 bases and J gave up 5 bases, with 14 bases separating them. This PCR relied on a set of 60 Vbeta primers and 13 Jbeta primers. The table came from immunoSEQ multiplex PCR; TCRdb's copy has only in-frame clones and leaves some out. The data contain 85,000 to 130,000 clones, about 77% of them singletons. The V gene is TRBV28, the J gene TRBJ1-1, with D possibly TRBD1 on 5 matching bases. Source material: PBMCs. The TCR sequence derives from a woman aged 18-29 years in good health and CMV-seropositive. CDR3 residues: CASSSGEGRTEAFF. DNA of the CDR3: TGTGCCAGCAGTTCCGGGGAGGGGAGGACTGAAGCTTTCTTT.